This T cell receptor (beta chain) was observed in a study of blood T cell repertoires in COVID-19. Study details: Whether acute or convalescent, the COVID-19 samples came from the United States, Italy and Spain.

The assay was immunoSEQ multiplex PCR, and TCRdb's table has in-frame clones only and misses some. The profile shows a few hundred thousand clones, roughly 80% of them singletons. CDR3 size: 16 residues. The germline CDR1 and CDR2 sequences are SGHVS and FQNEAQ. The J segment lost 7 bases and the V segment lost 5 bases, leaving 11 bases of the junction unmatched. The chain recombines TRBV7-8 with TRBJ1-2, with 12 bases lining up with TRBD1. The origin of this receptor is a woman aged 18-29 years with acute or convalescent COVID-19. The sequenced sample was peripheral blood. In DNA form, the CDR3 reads TGTGCCAGCAGCCCGCGGAGGGACAGGGGGCTGAGTGGCTACACCTTC. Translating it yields CASSPRRDRGLSGYTF.